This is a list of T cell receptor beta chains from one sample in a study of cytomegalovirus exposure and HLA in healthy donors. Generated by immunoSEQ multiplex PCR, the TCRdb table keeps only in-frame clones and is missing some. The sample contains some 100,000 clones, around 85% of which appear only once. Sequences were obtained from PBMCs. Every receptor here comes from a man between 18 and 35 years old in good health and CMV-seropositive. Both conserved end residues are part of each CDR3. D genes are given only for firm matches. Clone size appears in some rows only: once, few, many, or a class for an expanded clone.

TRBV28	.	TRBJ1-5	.	TGTGCCAGCAGTCGCACAGGGCGGGATCAGCCCCAGCATTTT	CASSRTGRDQPQHF
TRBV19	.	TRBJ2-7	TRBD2	TGTGCCAGTAGTATTGAGACTAGCGGAGGGAGGCAGTACTTC	CASSIETSGGRQYF
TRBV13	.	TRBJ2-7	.	TGTGCCAGCAGCTCGGACACGGCCTACGAGCAGTACTTC	CASSSDTAYEQYF
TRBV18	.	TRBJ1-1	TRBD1	TGTGCCAGCTCACCGGGCAGGGGGCGGTGGGACACTGAAGCTTTCTTT	CASSPGRGRWDTEAFF
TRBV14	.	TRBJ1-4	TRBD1	TGTGCCAGCAGCCCAGGGGGGCGTCAGGGTAATGAAAAACTGTTTTTT	CASSPGGRQGNEKLFF
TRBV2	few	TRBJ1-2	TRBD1	TGTGCCAGCACCCGCCAGGGGGATGGCTACACCTTC	CASTRQGDGYTF
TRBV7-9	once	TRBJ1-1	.	TGTGCCAGCAGCTTTGACATGAACACTGAAGCTTTCTTT	CASSFDMNTEAFF
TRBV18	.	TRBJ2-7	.	TGTGCCAGCTCAACGACAGCTACTCTCTACGAGCAGTACTTC	CASSTTATLYEQYF
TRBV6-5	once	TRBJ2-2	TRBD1	TGTGCCAGCAGTCCCTCGACAGGGATGGCCGGGGAGCTGTTTTTT	CASSPSTGMAGELFF
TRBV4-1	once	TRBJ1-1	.	TGCGCCAGCAGCCTGGTGCCAAGACGGGTGAACACTGAAGCTTTCTTT	CASSLVPRRVNTEAFF
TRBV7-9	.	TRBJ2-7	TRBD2	TGTGCCAGCAGCTTAGCCCGGGCGGGGGGGGCCCACGAGCAGTACTTC	CASSLARAGGAHEQYF
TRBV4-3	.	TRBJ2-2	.	TGCGCCAGCAGCCAAGAGTCGGTCACCGGGGAGCTGTTTTTT	CASSQESVTGELFF
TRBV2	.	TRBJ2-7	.	TGTGCCAGCAGTGAAGACTCAGGCGAGCAGTACTTC	CASSEDSGEQYF
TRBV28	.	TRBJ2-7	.	TGTGCCAGCAGCCAGGACATGCTCTTCGAGCAGTACTTC	CASSQDMLFEQYF
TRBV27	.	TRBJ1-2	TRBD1	TGTGCCAGCAGTCCTTTTGGACAGGCCACAAACTATGGCTACACCTTC	CASSPFGQATNYGYTF
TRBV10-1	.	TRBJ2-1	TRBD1	TGCGCCAGCAGTGTGAACCCGGGACAGGGTAAGTTCTTC	CASSVNPGQGKFF
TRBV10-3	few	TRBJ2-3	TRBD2	TGTGCCATCCGCCATGGACTAGCGGGCACAGATACGCAGTATTTT	CAIRHGLAGTDTQYF
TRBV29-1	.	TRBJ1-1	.	TGCAGCGTCCCGGGGGCTTTCTTT	CSVPGAFF